One sample yielded the 5 T cell receptor beta chains listed below, sequenced in a study of blood T cell repertoires in COVID-19 (dated by TCRdb to about 2020). Libraries were constructed by the immunoSEQ multiplex PCR assay. TCRdb took over this immuneACCESS table, retaining in-frame rearrangements with V and J assigned. Such tables are incomplete; in checked studies, under half of the missing clones stem from an unresolved V gene, and the remainder is unexplained. This sample is represented by hundreds of thousands of clones; over 80% of them were singletons. The ten top clones hold nearly 6.5% of the sample. Material for sequencing was peripheral blood. These receptors were taken from a woman aged 50 to 60 with COVID-19, enrolled during active disease.

The J gene is TRBJ2-1, the V gene TRBV12-5, with D possibly being TRBD1 (6 bases). CDR1 and CDR2 (germline): LGHNT, FRNRAP. This CDR3 region has 12 residues. The V end lost 2 bases, the J end lost 7 bases, and 6 bases lay between the germline ends. The CDR3 DNA is TGTGCTAGTGGTTTGACAGGGAATGAGCAGTTCTTC. This codes for CASGLTGNEQFF.

This chain uses TRBV29-1 with TRBJ1-2; D uncertain. Between the trimmed V and J ends, which lost 5 bases and 2 bases, there was a span of 6 bases. The germline gives CDR1 SQVTM, CDR2 ANQGSEA. This CDR3 is built from 11 residues. The CDR3 DNA reads TGCAGCGTTACAATGAACTATGGCTACACCTTC. Translating gives CSVTMNYGYTF.

The rearrangement joins TRBV4-1 to TRBJ2-1; 10 bases match TRBD1. V was pared by 1 base and J by 4 bases, with 4 bases of the junction left unmatched. Germline values: CDR1 MGHRA, CDR2 YSYEKL. The CDR3 length is 16 residues. The CDR3 spells CASSQGDRGGYNEQFF. The CDR3 DNA reads as TGCGCCAGCAGCCAAGGGGACAGGGGAGGGTACAATGAGCAGTTCTTC.

This clone has only a few counts. The gene calls are TRBV3-1 (or the pseudogene TRBV3-2) and TRBJ2-1; 9 positions agree with TRBD2. The length of the CDR3 is 15 residues. Germline V gene lookup returns CDR1 LGHDT and CDR2 YNNKEL (reference sequence). With V trimmed by 4 bases and J by 3 bases, 4 bases remained unmatched. CDR3: CASSPGLASYNEQFF. CDR3 DNA sequence: TGTGCCAGCAGCCCAGGACTAGCGAGCTACAATGAGCAGTTCTTC.

The chain uses TRBV7-9 and TRBJ2-7; D is perhaps TRBD1 (6 bases). Per the germline V gene, CDR1 is SEHNR and CDR2 is FQNEAQ (reference sequence). V lost 5 bases and J lost 2, with 13 bases in between. This CDR3 is built from 14 residues. The CDR3 spells CASSPRDTAYEQYF. In nucleotides, the CDR3 is TGTGCCAGCAGCCCGAGGGACACCGCCTACGAGCAGTACTTC.